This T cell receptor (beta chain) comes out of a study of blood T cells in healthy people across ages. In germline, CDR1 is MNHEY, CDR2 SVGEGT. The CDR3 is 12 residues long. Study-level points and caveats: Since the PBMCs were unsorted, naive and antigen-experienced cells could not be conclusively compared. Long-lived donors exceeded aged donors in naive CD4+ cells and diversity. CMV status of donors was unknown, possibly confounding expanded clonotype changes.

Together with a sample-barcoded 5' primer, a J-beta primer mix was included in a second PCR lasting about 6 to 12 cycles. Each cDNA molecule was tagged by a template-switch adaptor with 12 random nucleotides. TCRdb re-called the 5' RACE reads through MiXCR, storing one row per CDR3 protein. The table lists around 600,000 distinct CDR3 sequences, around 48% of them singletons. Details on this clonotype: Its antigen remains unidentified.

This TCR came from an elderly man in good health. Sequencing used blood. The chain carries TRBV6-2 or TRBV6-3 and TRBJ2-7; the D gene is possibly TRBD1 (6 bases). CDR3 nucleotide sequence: TGTGCTAGCTCTCCACGAGGGGGCGAGCAGTACTTC. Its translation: CASSPRGGEQYF.